One sample yielded the 11 T cell receptor beta chains listed below, sequenced in a study of neurological immune-mediated disorders. TCRdb reprocessed the 5' RACE reads via MiXCR and lists one record per CDR3 protein. This sample has about 65,000 distinct CDR3 sequences, with 3.5% to 5% found just once. The material sequenced was PBMCs. The origin of the receptors is a man aged 50-59 years with multiple sclerosis.

V gene TRBV20-1 combines with J gene TRBJ2-3; D is ambiguous. Per the germline V gene, CDR1 is DFQATT and CDR2 is SNEGSKA (reference sequence). The CDR3 contains 15 residues. Trimming cost V 2 bases and J 4 bases, with 16 bases left between them. CDR3 nucleotides: TGCAGTGCTAGAAGTCCGGGCTCAAACCCAGATACGCAGTATTTT. Translated: CSARSPGSNPDTQYF.

This clonotype has ten or more counts. The chain joins TRBV19 to TRBJ2-7; 12 bases align to TRBD1. Germline CDR1 LNHDA, CDR2 SQIVND (reference sequence). Losses at the gene ends were 9 bases for V and 3 bases for J; bases not matched to a gene: 3. The CDR3 has 13 amino acids. CDR3 bases: TGTGCCAGAGGGGACAGGGGGCACTACGAGCAGTACGTC. Translating gives CARGDRGHYEQYV.

This clonotype appeared a few times. This rearrangement joins TRBV6-2 or TRBV6-3 to TRBJ2-1, with 7 bases matching TRBD1. This CDR3 has 16 amino acids. The V gene's germline CDR1 is MNHEY and CDR2 SVGEGT. The ends lost 2 bases at V and 8 bases at J; junction bases unmatched: 12. CDR3 in DNA: TGTGCCAGCAGTTACACTCTATCGACAGGGAATGATGAGCAGTTCTTC. It is translated as CASSYTLSTGNDEQFF.

This clonotype has a count of ten or more. This chain joins TRBV7-2 and TRBJ2-3, with 8 positions matching TRBD1. The ends lost 2 bases at V and 0 bases at J; junction bases unmatched: 13. The CDR3 extends over 19 amino acids. Germline CDR1 reads SGHTA; CDR2 reads FQGNSA. The CDR3 reads CASSLTFTRQGLSTDTQYF. DNA for the CDR3: TGTGCCAGCAGCTTAACGTTTACAAGACAGGGGTTGAGCACAGATACGCAGTATTTT.

This clonotype was picked up many times. The gene calls are TRBV29-1 and TRBJ2-7, with D tentatively TRBD1 or TRBD2 (5 bases each). Germline V gives CDR1 SQVTM, CDR2 ANQGSEA. The V end was cut by 3 bases, the J end by 9 bases, with 12 bases between. This CDR3 comprises 11 residues. CDR3 nucleotides: TGCAGCGTTGAGTCGGGGCGTGGGCAGTACGTC. Translation gives CSVESGRGQYV.

This clonotype was found many times. The V and J genes are TRBV5-5 and TRBJ1-6; D not certain. The germline CDR1 and CDR2 sequences are SGHKS and YYEKEE (reference sequence). CDR3 length: 15 residues. Trimming shortened V by 4 bases and J by 7 bases, and 15 bases separated the two germline ends. The CDR3 nucleotides read TGTGCCAGCAGCAAAAGACCTCTGGAGAATTCACCCCTCCACTTT. This translates into CASSKRPLENSPLHF.

In this sample, this clonotype turned up many times. This chain joins TRBV11-2 and TRBJ1-1; D unresolved. The CDR3 runs 15 residues. Germline V gene sequence: CDR1 SGHAT, CDR2 FQNNGV. Trimming took off 2 bases at V and 9 bases at J, with 19 bases between the two ends. The CDR3 reads CASSLNYPMGSQAFF. CDR3 DNA sequence: TGTGCCAGCAGCTTAAATTATCCAATGGGGTCTCAAGCTTTCTTT.

Only a few counts were recorded for this clonotype. The chain carries TRBV10-3 and TRBJ1-1; D is possibly TRBD1 (6 bases). The ends were cut back, 6 bases at V and 6 bases at J, with 14 bases in the middle. CDR1 and CDR2 (germline): ENHRY, SYGVKD. This CDR3 contains 13 residues. The CDR3 coding sequence is TGTGCCATCAGCTACAGGGAGGGGGCTGAAGCTTTCTTT. Residues: CAISYREGAEAFF.

This clonotype was recorded at least ten times. The chain links TRBV6-5 to TRBJ1-2; D not resolved. The CDR3 extends over 13 amino acids. Germline CDR1 and CDR2: MNHEY and SVGAGI. Trimming removed 4 bases at V and 8 bases at J, with 14 bases between. DNA of the CDR3: TGTGCCAGCAGTTGGTTGGGCGGCGTAGGCTACACCTTC. It codes for CASSWLGGVGYTF.

On this clonotype itself: A much larger clone differs from this one at a single base, so this may be a read error. The chain recombines TRBV7-2 with TRBJ2-1, with TRBD1 as a possible D gene (5 bases). Germline V gene sequence: CDR1 SGHTA, CDR2 FQGNSA. There are 13 residues in the CDR3. The CDR3 protein is CANSFLGDNEQFF. The CDR3 nucleotides are TGTGCCAACAGCTTCCTAGGGGACAATGAGCAGTTCTTC.

There are many counts of this clonotype. The chain combines TRBV4-1 with TRBJ2-7; TRBD2 aligns across 7 bases. This CDR3 has 15 amino acids. The ends lost 4 bases at V and 1 base at J; junction bases unmatched: 7. From germline, CDR1 is MGHRA and CDR2 YSYEKL. The CDR3 here is CASSRGRGGSYEQYF. The CDR3 DNA reads TGCGCCAGCAGCCGAGGTCGCGGGGGTTCCTACGAGCAGTACTTC.